Described below is a single T cell receptor (beta chain) sequence and its context. Other DNA sequences in this specimen translate into the identical CDR3. This sample was included in a study of cytomegalovirus exposure and HLA in healthy donors. PCR used 60 Vbeta primers and 13 Jbeta primers. Clones were sequenced by immunoSEQ multiplex PCR, and TCRdb holds only the in-frame ones, with some missing. This table holds 95,000 to 120,000 clones, 70% to 80% found once. This CDR3 is 15 amino acids long. Germline CDR1 is WSHSY and CDR2 is SAAADI. Losses at the gene ends were 0 bases for V and 4 bases for J; bases not matched to a gene: 3.

Material for sequencing was PBMCs. V and J are TRBV10-2 and TRBJ1-5, with TRBD1 identical over 7 bases. This sequence originates from a woman in her thirties in good health and CMV-seropositive. The CDR3 region has the DNA TGCGCCAGCAGTGAGTCTGGGACAGCGAATCAGCCCCAGCATTTT. Translation: CASSESGTANQPQHF.